The 2 T cell receptor beta chains below come from one sample, sequenced in a study of blood T cell repertoires in COVID-19. Profiled with immunoSEQ multiplex PCR; TCRdb holds only in-frame clones, not every one. This table holds approximately 190,000 clones, 88% found once. Sequencing was done on a sample of peripheral blood. Receptor source: a middle-aged man with active or convalescent COVID-19.

For the CDR3, the DNA is TGTGCCAGCAAACAGGGGGTCGGTGAGCAGTTCTTC. It translates to CASKQGVGEQFF. This chain links TRBV28 with TRBJ2-1, with 8 positions matching TRBD1. CDR3 length equals 12 residues. The ends lost 7 bases at V and 9 bases at J; junction bases unmatched: 5. The germline gives CDR1 MDHEN, CDR2 SYDVKM.

This clone was seen just once. This rearrangement joins TRBV5-6 to TRBJ1-4; a weak D match, TRBD1 (6 bases). The length of the CDR3 is 14 residues. V shed 0 bases and J shed 12 bases, with 15 bases lying between them. From germline, CDR1 is SGHDT and CDR2 YYEEEE. For the CDR3, the DNA is TGTGCCAGCAGCTTGGTGGGGGCCCCCCCGCAACTGTTTTTT. Its translation is CASSLVGAPPQLFF.